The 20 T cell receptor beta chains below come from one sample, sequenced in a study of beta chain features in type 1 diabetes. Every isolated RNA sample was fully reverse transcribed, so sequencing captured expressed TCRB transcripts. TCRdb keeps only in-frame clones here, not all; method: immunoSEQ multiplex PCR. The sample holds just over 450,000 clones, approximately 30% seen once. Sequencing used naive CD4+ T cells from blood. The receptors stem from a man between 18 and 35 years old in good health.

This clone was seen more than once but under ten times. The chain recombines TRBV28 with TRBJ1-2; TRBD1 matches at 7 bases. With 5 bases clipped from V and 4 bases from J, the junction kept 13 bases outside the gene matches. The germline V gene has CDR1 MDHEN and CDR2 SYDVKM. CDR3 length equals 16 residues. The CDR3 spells CASSRNAGQSLYGYTF. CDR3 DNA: TGTGCCAGCAGTCGGAACGCGGGACAGAGTCTCTATGGCTACACCTTC.

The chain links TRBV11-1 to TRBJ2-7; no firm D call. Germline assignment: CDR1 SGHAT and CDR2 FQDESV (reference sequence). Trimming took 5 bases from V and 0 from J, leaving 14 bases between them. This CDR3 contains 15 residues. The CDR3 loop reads CASSRSGPLSYEQYF. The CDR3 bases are TGTGCCAGCAGCCGATCGGGCCCTCTCTCCTACGAGCAGTACTTC.

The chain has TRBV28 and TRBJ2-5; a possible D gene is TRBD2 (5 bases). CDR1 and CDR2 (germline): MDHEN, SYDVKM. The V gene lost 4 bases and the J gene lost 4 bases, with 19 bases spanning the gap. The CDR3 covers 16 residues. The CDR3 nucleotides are TGTGCCAGCAGTTCCCCCCAACGGGGTTTGGGAGAGACCCAGTACTTC. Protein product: CASSSPQRGLGETQYF.

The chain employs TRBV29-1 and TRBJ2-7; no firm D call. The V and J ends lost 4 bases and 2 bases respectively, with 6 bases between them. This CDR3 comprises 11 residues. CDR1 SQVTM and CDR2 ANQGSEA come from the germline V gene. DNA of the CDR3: TGCAGCGTTGGGCTCCCCTACGAGCAGTACTTC. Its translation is CSVGLPYEQYF.

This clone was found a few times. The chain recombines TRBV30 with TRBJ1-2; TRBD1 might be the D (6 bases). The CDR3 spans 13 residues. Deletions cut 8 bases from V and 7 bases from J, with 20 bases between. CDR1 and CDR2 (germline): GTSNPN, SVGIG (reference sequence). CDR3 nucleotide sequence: TGTGCCCGGACACCACAGGGAAACATTGGCTACACCTTC. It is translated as CARTPQGNIGYTF.

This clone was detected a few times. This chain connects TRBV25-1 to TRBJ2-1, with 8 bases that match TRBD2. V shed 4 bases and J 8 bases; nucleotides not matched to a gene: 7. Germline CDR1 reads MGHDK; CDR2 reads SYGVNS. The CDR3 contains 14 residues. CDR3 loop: CASSGGRAGDEQFF. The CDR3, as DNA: TGTGCCAGCAGTGGAGGGAGAGCGGGAGATGAGCAGTTCTTC. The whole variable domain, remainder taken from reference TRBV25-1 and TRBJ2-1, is EADIYQTPRYLVIGTGKKITLECSQTMGHDKMYWYQQDPGMELHLIHYSYGVNSTEKGDLSSESTVSRIRTEHFPLTLESARPSHTSQYLCASSGGRAGDEQFFGPGTRLTVL.

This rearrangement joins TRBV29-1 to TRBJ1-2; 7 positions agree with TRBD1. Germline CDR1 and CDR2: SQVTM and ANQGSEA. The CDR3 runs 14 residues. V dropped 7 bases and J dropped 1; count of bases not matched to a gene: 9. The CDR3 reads CSGAGTAHNYGYTF. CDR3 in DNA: TGCAGCGGCGCTGGGACAGCCCATAACTATGGCTACACCTTC.

Here the CDR3 DNA reads TGTGCCAGCAGGGCTAGCGGGACGCCAGATACGCAGTATTTT. Amino acids: CASRASGTPDTQYF. The chain recombines TRBV11-2 with TRBJ2-3; 9 positions agree with TRBD2. Germline V gives CDR1 SGHAT, CDR2 FQNNGV. This CDR3 comprises 14 residues. Trimming at V came to 6 bases and at J to 4 bases, leaving 5 bases not matched to a gene.

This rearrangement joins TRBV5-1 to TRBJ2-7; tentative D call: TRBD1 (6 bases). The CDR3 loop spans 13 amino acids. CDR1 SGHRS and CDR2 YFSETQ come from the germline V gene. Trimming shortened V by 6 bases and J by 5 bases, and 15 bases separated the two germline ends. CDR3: CASKNRDGDEQYF. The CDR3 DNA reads TGCGCCAGCAAAAACAGGGACGGTGACGAGCAGTACTTC.

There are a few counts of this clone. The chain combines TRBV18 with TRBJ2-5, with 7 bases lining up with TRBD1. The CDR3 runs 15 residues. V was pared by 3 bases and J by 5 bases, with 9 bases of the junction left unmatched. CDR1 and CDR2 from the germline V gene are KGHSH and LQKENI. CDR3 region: CASSPRTGQRETQYF. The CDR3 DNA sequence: TGTGCCAGCTCACCTCGGACAGGTCAGCGGGAGACCCAGTACTTC.

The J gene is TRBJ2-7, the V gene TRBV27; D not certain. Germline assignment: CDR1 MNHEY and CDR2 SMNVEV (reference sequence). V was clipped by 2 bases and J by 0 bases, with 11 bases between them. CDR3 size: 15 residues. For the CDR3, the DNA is TGTGCCAGCAGTTTAAAGCCGCACAGCTCCTACGAGCAGTACTTC. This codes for CASSLKPHSSYEQYF.

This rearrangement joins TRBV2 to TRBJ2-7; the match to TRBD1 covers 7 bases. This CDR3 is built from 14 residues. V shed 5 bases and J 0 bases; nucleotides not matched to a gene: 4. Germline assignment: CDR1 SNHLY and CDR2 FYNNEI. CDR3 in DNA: TGTGCCAGCAGTACGGACAGGACCTCCTACGAGCAGTACTTC. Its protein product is CASSTDRTSYEQYF. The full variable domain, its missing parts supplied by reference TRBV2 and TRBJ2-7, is EPEVTQTPSHQVTQMGQEVILRCVPISNHLYFYWYRQILGQKVEFLVSFYNNEISEKSEIFDDQFSVERPDGSNFTLKIRSTKLEDSAMYFCASSTDRTSYEQYFGPGTRLTVT.

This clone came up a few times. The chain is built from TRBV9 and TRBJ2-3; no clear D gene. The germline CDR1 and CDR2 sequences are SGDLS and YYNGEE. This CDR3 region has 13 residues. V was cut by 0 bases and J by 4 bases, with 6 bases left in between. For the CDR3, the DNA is TGTGCCAGCAGCGTAGGGAAGCCAGATACGCAGTATTTT. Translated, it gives CASSVGKPDTQYF.

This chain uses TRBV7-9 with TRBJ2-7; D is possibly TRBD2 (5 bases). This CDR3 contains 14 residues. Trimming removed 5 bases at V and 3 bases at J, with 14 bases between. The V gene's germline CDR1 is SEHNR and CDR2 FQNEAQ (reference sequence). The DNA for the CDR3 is TGTGCCAGCAGCCCGACTGGACGGGACTACGAGCAGTACTTC. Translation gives CASSPTGRDYEQYF.

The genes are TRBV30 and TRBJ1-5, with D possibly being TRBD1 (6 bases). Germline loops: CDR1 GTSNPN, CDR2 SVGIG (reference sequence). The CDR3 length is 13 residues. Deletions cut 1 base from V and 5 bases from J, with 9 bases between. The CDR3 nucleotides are TGTGCCTGGAGTGGGGACATTTATCAGCCCCAGCATTTT. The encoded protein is CAWSGDIYQPQHF.

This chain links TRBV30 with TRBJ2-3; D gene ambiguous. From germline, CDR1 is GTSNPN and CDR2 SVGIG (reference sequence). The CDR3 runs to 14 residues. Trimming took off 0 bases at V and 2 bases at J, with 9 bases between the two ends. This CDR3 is CAWSVGLITDTQYF. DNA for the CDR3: TGTGCCTGGAGTGTAGGCCTGATCACAGATACGCAGTATTTT.

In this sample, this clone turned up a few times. CDR3 in DNA: TGTGCCAGCAGTGACGCAGTCGCTGAGACCCAGTACTTC. Its protein is CASSDAVAETQYF. The chain couples TRBV2 to TRBJ2-5, with D uncertain. CDR1 is SNHLY, CDR2 FYNNEI, per germline. Trimming removed 3 bases from V and 5 bases from J, with 10 bases in between. The CDR3 is 13 amino acids.

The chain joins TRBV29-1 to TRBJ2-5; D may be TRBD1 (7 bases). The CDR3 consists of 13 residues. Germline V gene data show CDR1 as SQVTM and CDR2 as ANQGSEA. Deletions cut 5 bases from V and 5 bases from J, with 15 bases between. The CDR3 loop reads CSVRGGGWETQYF. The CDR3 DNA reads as TGCAGCGTTAGAGGAGGGGGCTGGGAGACCCAGTACTTC.

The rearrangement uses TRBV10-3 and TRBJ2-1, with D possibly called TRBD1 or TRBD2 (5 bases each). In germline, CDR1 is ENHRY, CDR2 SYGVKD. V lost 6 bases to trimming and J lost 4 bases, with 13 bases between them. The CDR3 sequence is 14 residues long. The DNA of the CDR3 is TGTGCCATCAGCGCGGTTGGGGGATACAATGAGCAGTTCTTC. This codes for CAISAVGGYNEQFF.

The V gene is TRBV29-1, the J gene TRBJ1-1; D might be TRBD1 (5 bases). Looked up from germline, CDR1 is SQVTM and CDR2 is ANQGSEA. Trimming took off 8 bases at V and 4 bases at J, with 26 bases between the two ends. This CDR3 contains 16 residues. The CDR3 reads CSSQRVGGTAGTEAFF. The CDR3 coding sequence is TGCAGCTCCCAAAGGGTCGGAGGGACGGCTGGCACTGAAGCTTTCTTT.